This TCR beta chain is from a study of beta chain features in type 1 diabetes. This CDR3 spans 16 amino acids. V gave up 2 bases and J gave up 5 bases; unmatched junction bases: 11. Germline V gives CDR1 MNHEY, CDR2 SVGAGI. Only a few counts were recorded for this clone. The investigators reverse transcribed all of the isolated RNA, so they sequenced expressed TCRB transcripts. Clones were sequenced by immunoSEQ multiplex PCR, and TCRdb holds only the in-frame ones, with some missing. The sample yields some 400,000 clones, over 12% seen once. The chain links TRBV6-5 to TRBJ2-7; 8 nucleotides line up with TRBD2. Sequencing was done on a sample of naive CD4+ T cells from blood. The sequence was collected from a woman younger than 35 in good health. CDR3 residues: CASSYSYGTRSNEQYF. CDR3 bases: TGTGCCAGCAGTTACAGCTACGGGACTAGATCGAACGAGCAGTACTTC.